This T cell receptor beta chain was obtained from a study of shared clonotypes between healthy human individuals (TCRdb year 2020). Regarding the study in general: A couple of women and three men aged 18 to 49 years were included in the cohort. For each donor, CD4 naive and CD4 memory were each run on three plates, CD8 naive on two plates, and CD8 memory on one plate. Blood TCR repertoires of five healthy adults were deeply sequenced to estimate repertoire size and the extent of clonotype sharing between individuals. To increase sequencing depth and limit assay-specific biases, different laboratories used diverse techniques to prepare libraries and sequence TCR repertoires. Between about 0.8 and 9 billion PBMCs per donor were obtained by leukapheresis. The paper's findings and limits, for the study overall: Even with the large sequencing depth, rarefaction of the sorted-subset datasets indicated that sequencing was incomplete. Clonotypes shared by all four sorted-subset donors showed higher generation probabilities than non-shared clonotypes. Sampling was restricted to blood, and TCR repertoires in tissues likely differ from the TCR repertoires found in blood. Pairwise subsampling indicated that sequencing depth was expected to affect the degree of clonotype sharing among donors. Naive subsets generally had larger estimated clonotype richness than memory subsets did. The small number of donors limited the genetic and exposure-history diversity represented. Roughly 5% of naive CD4, more than 3% of naive CD8, approximately 2.2% of memory CD4, and about 0.4% of memory CD8 clonotypes were shared across a few donors.

Based on the germline V gene, the CDR1 and CDR2 sequences are WSHSY and SAAADI. Trimming takes 0 bases from V and 5 bases from J, and the germline ends sit 13 bases apart. The CDR3 measures 15 amino acids from cysteine to phenylalanine. The entry retains the CDR3 DNA only, 45 bases that are in frame from base 1. Healthy HIV-negative adults with no recently reported acute infections or vaccinations were included as donors. Only Caucasian adults living in Nashville, Tennessee, USA were represented among the donors. CD4+ T cells were enriched through magnetic negative selection, after which naive cells were positively selected on CD45RA and the remaining negative fraction served as the memory subset. Blood was collected by leukapheresis, and PBMCs were isolated by Ficoll-Histopaque density gradient centrifugation and then cryopreserved in liquid nitrogen vapor phase. Analytical flow cytometry was used to check the purity and quantity of every magnetically sorted T cell population. Genomic DNA was isolated from every sorted fraction and measured by UV absorbance on a Nanodrop 2000c.

Comment on this clone: Its cognate antigen has yet to be identified. Base qualities are missing; no much larger clone stands one base away.

Using the deep immunoSEQ assay, multiplex PCR amplified TCR CDR3 regions from genomic DNA. Extracted genomic DNA from each cell subset was spread evenly across all wells of several immunoSEQ 96-well plates, with each plate serving as a replicate. For sorted subsets, roughly 200 ng of genomic DNA, equivalent to 30,000 or so T cell genomes, went into each replicate PCR. Purified libraries were measured with a Qubit 3.0 fluorometer, size-checked on a Bioanalyzer 2100, and measured again with the KAPA Library Quantification kit. A separate single-read 150-cycle Illumina NextSeq 550 flow cell was used to sequence each immunoSEQ 96-well plate. The authors' analysis ran thus. Because only junctional sequences without quality scores were contained in the immunoSEQ output, filtering matching that applied to full-length reads could not be performed. Sequences were annotated with PyIR, a Python wrapper for IgBLAST v1.9, using IMGT germline references to assign V/J genes and CDR3. Reads with weak V/J assignments (E-value above 1e-6), missing CDR3, stop codons, out-of-frame junctions, or ambiguous translated residues were removed. V3J clonotypes were defined by identical inferred V gene, J gene, and CDR3 amino acid sequence. To compute the percentage overlap between repertoires, the number of shared unique clonotypes was divided by the size of the smaller repertoire. RTK rarefaction, the Chao1 estimator, and Recon v2.1 estimates of unobserved clonotypes were used to assess repertoire richness. OLGA was used to compute generation probabilities for all TCRbeta clonotypes that the gDNA method yielded from a handful of donors. The table was pulled from immuneACCESS by TCRdb, which kept in-frame rearrangements only. Such tables lose some clones; where checked, under half of the loss comes from unresolved V genes, and the rest has no known cause. V and J calls and clone size are given by that table; D and trimming were obtained from the DNA. The sample table holds millions of clones, of which 85% to 95% were seen once. More than 0.1% of the sample is in the top ten clones.

The chain employs TRBV10-2 and TRBJ1-2; TRBD1 is perhaps the D gene, given 5 matching bases. The sequenced sample was naive CD4+ T cells sorted from blood. The cell subset or site tag for this specimen amounts to: CD45RA+ positively selected. The clonotype originates from a young man in good health. The CDR3 protein is CASSESNGGWYGYTF. DNA sequence: TGCGCCAGCAGTGAGTCGAACGGGGGGTGGTATGGCTACACCTTC.